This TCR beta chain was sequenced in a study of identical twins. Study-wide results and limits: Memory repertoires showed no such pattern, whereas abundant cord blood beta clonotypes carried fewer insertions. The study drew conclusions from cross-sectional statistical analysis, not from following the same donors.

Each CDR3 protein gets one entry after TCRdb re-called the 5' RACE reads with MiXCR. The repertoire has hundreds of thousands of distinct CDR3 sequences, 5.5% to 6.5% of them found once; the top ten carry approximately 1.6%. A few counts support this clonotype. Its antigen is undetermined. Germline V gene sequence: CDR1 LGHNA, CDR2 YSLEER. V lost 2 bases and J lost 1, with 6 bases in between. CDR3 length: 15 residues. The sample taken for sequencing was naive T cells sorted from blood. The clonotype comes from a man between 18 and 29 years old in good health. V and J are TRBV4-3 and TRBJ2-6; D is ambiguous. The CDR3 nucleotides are TGCGCCAGCAGCCAACGAGGATCTGGGGCCAACGTCCTGACTTTC. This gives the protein CASSQRGSGANVLTF.